Listed below are T cell receptor beta chains from one sample, sequenced in a study of cytomegalovirus exposure and HLA in healthy donors. The repertoire was sequenced with immunoSEQ multiplex PCR; TCRdb's copy has only in-frame clones and lacks some. The sample includes tens of thousands of clones, roughly 78% of them seen just once. Sequenced: PBMCs. The receptors were sampled from a woman between 40 and 50 years old in good health and CMV-seropositive. Both conserved end residues are part of each CDR3. Fields, in order: D gene, J gene, clone size, V gene, CDR3 protein, CDR3 DNA. D genes are given only for firm matches. Size is stated for part of the rows, as once, few or many counts, or as a class when the clone is expanded.

D: NA; J: TRBJ2-4; size: NA; V: TRBV15; CDR3: CATSRQQDGAKNIQYF; DNA: TGTGCCACCAGCAGACAACAGGACGGGGCCAAAAACATTCAGTACTTC
D: TRBD2; J: TRBJ2-7; size: NA; V: TRBV7-9; CDR3: CASSEGLANEQYF; DNA: TGTGCCAGCAGCGAGGGACTAGCGAACGAGCAGTACTTC
D: NA; J: TRBJ2-5; size: NA; V: TRBV18; CDR3: CASLISIPETQYF; DNA: TGTGCCAGCTTAATCTCTATCCCAGAGACCCAGTACTTC
D: NA; J: TRBJ1-1; size: few; V: TRBV18; CDR3: CASSLQANTEAFF; DNA: TGTGCCAGCTCACTACAGGCGAACACTGAAGCTTTCTTT
D: TRBD2; J: TRBJ2-5; size: NA; V: TRBV7-2; CDR3: CASSRRGLAGAVEQYF; DNA: TGTGCCAGCAGCCGTAGGGGACTAGCGGGAGCGGTAGAGCAGTACTTC
D: TRBD1; J: TRBJ2-7; size: NA; V: TRBV30; CDR3: CAWRARDSQLYF; DNA: TGTGCCTGGAGGGCTCGGGACAGCCAGCTGTACTTC
D: NA; J: TRBJ2-2; size: once; V: TRBV7-9; CDR3: CASSALQLSGGELFF; DNA: TGTGCCAGCAGCGCCCTACAGTTGTCAGGCGGGGAGCTGTTTTTT
D: NA; J: TRBJ1-2; size: few; V: TRBV7-2; CDR3: CASSFSQGPNGYTF; DNA: TGTGCCAGCAGCTTTTCACAGGGACCCAATGGCTACACCTTC
D: TRBD1; J: TRBJ1-2; size: NA; V: TRBV13; CDR3: CASSSDRANYGYTF; DNA: TGTGCCAGCAGCTCGGACAGGGCAAACTATGGCTACACCTTC
D: NA; J: TRBJ2-7; size: NA; V: TRBV4-1; CDR3: CASSQPGPLGGPVYEQYF; DNA: TGCGCCAGCAGCCAACCCGGGCCCTTGGGGGGGCCTGTGTACGAGCAGTACTTC
D: TRBD1; J: TRBJ2-5; size: NA; V: TRBV28; CDR3: CASSGNRGETQYF; DNA: TGTGCCAGCAGCGGAAACAGGGGAGAGACCCAGTACTTC
D: NA; J: TRBJ2-7; size: once; V: TRBV14; CDR3: CASSQYSLYEQYF; DNA: TGTGCCAGCAGCCAATACAGCCTCTACGAGCAGTACTTC
D: TRBD1; J: TRBJ2-5; size: NA; V: TRBV15; CDR3: CATSRDRGRGETQYF; DNA: TGTGCCACCAGCAGGGACAGGGGGCGCGGGGAGACCCAGTACTTC
D: NA; J: TRBJ2-7; size: once; V: TRBV11-3; CDR3: CASSFGLGGLTYEQYF; DNA: TGTGCCAGCAGCTTCGGATTGGGGGGGCTCACCTACGAGCAGTACTTC
D: TRBD1; J: TRBJ2-3; size: NA; V: TRBV5-1; CDR3: CASSWNDRGDTDTQYF; DNA: TGCGCCAGCAGCTGGAACGACAGGGGGGACACAGATACGCAGTATTTT
D: TRBD1; J: TRBJ2-1; size: NA; V: TRBV7-8; CDR3: CASSQTDRADEQFF; DNA: TGTGCCAGCAGCCAAACCGACAGGGCGGATGAGCAGTTCTTC
D: TRBD1; J: TRBJ2-1; size: NA; V: TRBV18; CDR3: CASSQRQGYEQFF; DNA: TGTGCCAGCTCACAGCGACAGGGGTATGAGCAGTTCTTC
D: NA; J: TRBJ2-1; size: NA; V: TRBV28; CDR3: CASSSSLPSNEQFF; DNA: TGTGCCAGCAGTTCTAGCCTTCCATCCAATGAGCAGTTCTTC
D: TRBD2; J: TRBJ2-6; size: NA; V: TRBV19; CDR3: CASSILAGGLHSGANVLTF; DNA: TGTGCCAGTAGTATACTAGCGGGAGGGCTGCACTCTGGGGCCAACGTCCTGACTTTC
D: TRBD2; J: TRBJ2-3; size: NA; V: TRBV29-1; CDR3: CSASTGGVTDTQYF; DNA: TGCAGCGCCTCCACCGGGGGGGTCACAGATACGCAGTATTTT
D: TRBD1; J: TRBJ2-5; size: NA; V: TRBV18; CDR3: CASSPNRDRQETQYF; DNA: TGTGCCAGCTCACCGAACCGGGACAGACAAGAGACCCAGTACTTC
D: TRBD1; J: TRBJ2-7; size: NA; V: TRBV7-6; CDR3: CASSSGQGNSYEQYF; DNA: TGTGCCAGCAGCTCCGGACAGGGAAACTCCTACGAGCAGTACTTC
D: NA; J: TRBJ2-2; size: NA; V: TRBV6-6; CDR3: CASSYATVRGTGELFF; DNA: TGTGCCAGCAGTTACGCGACAGTACGAGGCACCGGGGAGCTGTTTTTT
D: TRBD2; J: TRBJ2-7; size: NA; V: TRBV6-1; CDR3: CASTELTSGNEQYF; DNA: TGTGCCAGCACGGAATTGACTAGCGGGAACGAGCAGTACTTC
D: NA; J: TRBJ1-2; size: NA; V: TRBV30; CDR3: CAWSRTGRNYGYTF; DNA: TGTGCCTGGAGTAGAACAGGGAGAAACTATGGCTACACCTTC
D: TRBD1; J: TRBJ2-7; size: NA; V: TRBV12-5; CDR3: CASGAPGTGYEQYF; DNA: TGTGCTAGTGGTGCCCCAGGGACAGGCTACGAGCAGTACTTC
D: TRBD1; J: TRBJ2-2; size: once; V: TRBV10-3; CDR3: CAISPDRAPNTGELFF; DNA: TGTGCCATCAGTCCCGACAGGGCCCCGAACACCGGGGAGCTGTTTTTT
D: NA; J: TRBJ2-6; size: few; V: TRBV19; CDR3: CASSISSRSGANVLTF; DNA: TGTGCCAGTAGTATCAGTTCCCGTTCTGGGGCCAACGTCCTGACTTTC
D: NA; J: TRBJ2-7; size: NA; V: TRBV5-1; CDR3: CASSLGQGGSYEQYF; DNA: TGCGCCAGCAGCTTGGGTCAGGGGGGTTCCTACGAGCAGTACTTC
D: TRBD1; J: TRBJ2-7; size: NA; V: TRBV13; CDR3: CASSSQGAYEQYF; DNA: TGTGCCAGCAGCTCACAGGGGGCCTACGAGCAGTACTTC
D: TRBD2; J: TRBJ2-1; size: few; V: TRBV28; CDR3: CASITSGHYNEQFF; DNA: TGTGCCAGCATCACTAGCGGGCACTACAATGAGCAGTTCTTC
D: TRBD1; J: TRBJ2-7; size: NA; V: TRBV9; CDR3: CASSADRGYEQYF; DNA: TGTGCCAGCAGCGCCGACAGGGGCTACGAGCAGTACTTC
D: TRBD1; J: TRBJ1-1; size: NA; V: TRBV30; CDR3: CAWSAWGTVNLSEAFF; DNA: TGTGCCTGGAGTGCATGGGGGACAGTCAATTTGTCGGAAGCTTTCTTT
D: TRBD1; J: TRBJ1-1; size: NA; V: TRBV6-4; CDR3: CASSDSVGGTGVPTIEAFF; DNA: TGTGCCAGCAGTGACTCAGTCGGTGGGACAGGGGTCCCTACCATTGAAGCTTTCTTT
D: NA; J: TRBJ2-7; size: NA; V: TRBV5-1; CDR3: CASSYDSPYEQYF; DNA: TGCGCCAGCAGCTACGACAGCCCCTACGAGCAGTACTTC
D: TRBD1; J: TRBJ2-2; size: NA; V: TRBV5-4; CDR3: CASSLVPGQSDTGELFF; DNA: TGTGCCAGCAGCTTGGTCCCGGGACAGTCTGACACCGGGGAGCTGTTTTTT
D: NA; J: TRBJ1-1; size: few; V: TRBV6-5; CDR3: CATKQVGNTEAFF; DNA: TGTGCCACCAAACAGGTTGGGAACACTGAAGCTTTCTTT
D: TRBD1; J: TRBJ2-3; size: few; V: TRBV18; CDR3: CASSPVGTATDTQYF; DNA: TGTGCCAGCTCACCCGTCGGGACAGCCACAGATACGCAGTATTTT
D: NA; J: TRBJ1-6; size: NA; V: TRBV7-6; CDR3: CASSPDEAPASPLHF; DNA: TGTGCCAGCAGCCCTGACGAGGCCCCAGCTTCACCCCTCCACTTT
D: TRBD2; J: TRBJ2-1; size: NA; V: TRBV7-2; CDR3: CASSPGTSANNEQFF; DNA: TGTGCCAGCAGCCCTGGGACTAGCGCTAACAATGAGCAGTTCTTC
D: NA; J: TRBJ1-5; size: NA; V: TRBV27; CDR3: CASSLADNQPQHF; DNA: TGTGCCAGCAGTTTGGCAGATAATCAGCCCCAGCATTTT
D: NA; J: TRBJ2-5; size: NA; V: TRBV7-7; CDR3: CASSQPSSAETQYF; DNA: TGTGCTAGCAGCCAACCTTCTAGCGCAGAGACCCAGTACTTC
D: NA; J: TRBJ1-2; size: NA; V: TRBV4-3; CDR3: CASSQDGGNNYGYTF; DNA: TGCGCCAGCAGCCAAGACGGGGGAAATAACTATGGCTACACCTTC
D: NA; J: TRBJ2-6; size: NA; V: TRBV4-3; CDR3: CASSQDIGRRSGANVLTF; DNA: TGCGCCAGCAGCCAAGATATAGGCAGGCGATCTGGGGCCAACGTCCTGACTTTC